These T cell receptor beta chains were read from a single sample in a study of shared clonotypes between healthy human individuals. Assay: immunoSEQ multiplex PCR; the TCRdb copy retains only in-frame clones and omits some. The sample has about 2.4 million clones, 90% to 95% seen once. The sample consisted of naive CD4+ T cells sorted from blood. The origin of the receptors is a man younger than 35 in good health. The CDR3 runs from the conserved cysteine through the conserved F or W. D genes are given only for firm matches. The size of a clone is reported for some rows only, either as once, few or many, or as a class for expanded clones.

d_call	v_call	j_call	clone_size	cdr3_nt	cdr3_aa
NA	TRBV9	TRBJ2-7	NA	TGTGCCAGCAGCGTAGCCCCCACTACCACCTACGAGCAGTACTTC	CASSVAPTTTYEQYF
NA	TRBV20-1	TRBJ1-2	few	TGCAGTGCCCGAGGGGGGGATGGCTACACCTTC	CSARGGDGYTF
NA	TRBV5-8	TRBJ2-5	NA	TGTGCCAGCAGCTTGGCGATTTGGGGGGTACAAGAGACCCAGTACTTC	CASSLAIWGVQETQYF
TRBD1	TRBV28	TRBJ1-5	NA	TGTGCCAGCAGTTTGTCCCGGACAGGGGGCGCGGATCAGCCCCAGCATTTT	CASSLSRTGGADQPQHF
NA	TRBV27	TRBJ2-7	NA	TGTGCCAGCAGTCCCATGGAAGGGAATTTTCGAGTCGAGCAGTACTTC	CASSPMEGNFRVEQYF
NA	TRBV4-1	TRBJ1-3	NA	TGCGCCAGCAGCCAAGAACAAGGGGTTCTAAGGGGAAACACCATATATTTT	CASSQEQGVLRGNTIYF
NA	TRBV6-5	TRBJ2-1	NA	TGTGCCAGCAGTTACGGGCTAGCAACCTACAATGAGCAGTTCTTC	CASSYGLATYNEQFF
NA	TRBV18	TRBJ2-2	NA	TGTGCCAGCTCACCGAAAAGGGGAGGAACCGGGGAGCTGTTTTTT	CASSPKRGGTGELFF
TRBD2	TRBV7-9	TRBJ2-5	NA	TGTGCCAGCAGCGCCGGGGGGGAGATCCAAGAGACCCAGTACTTC	CASSAGGEIQETQYF
TRBD2	TRBV7-9	TRBJ2-7	NA	TGTGCCAGCAGCTTAGGGGCTAGCGGGAGCAACGAGCAGTACTTC	CASSLGASGSNEQYF
TRBD2	TRBV14	TRBJ2-7	NA	TGTGCCAGCAAAGCGGGGGGGAGCTCCTACGAGCAGTACTTC	CASKAGGSSYEQYF
TRBD2	TRBV29-1	TRBJ2-1	NA	TGCAGCGTTGGAATAGCGGGGAACAATGAGCAGTTCTTC	CSVGIAGNNEQFF